The 9 T cell receptor beta chains presented below share a single source sample, sequenced in a study of cytomegalovirus exposure and HLA in healthy donors. Vbeta (60) and Jbeta (13) primers were used in the PCR. The table came from immunoSEQ multiplex PCR; TCRdb's copy has only in-frame clones and leaves some out. There are 140,000 to 150,000 clones in the sample; approximately 65% occur only once, and 5.5% to 7% lies in the top ten. Sequenced input: PBMCs. These receptor sequences come from a woman in her sixties in good health and CMV-seronegative.

This sequence joins TRBV6-6 and TRBJ2-3, with 10 bases fitting TRBD2. The CDR3 covers 15 residues. Trimming took 6 bases from V and 2 from J; bases not matched to a gene: 5. Germline V gene lookup returns CDR1 MNHNY and CDR2 SVGAGI (reference sequence). The CDR3: CASSRGTSDTDTQYF. The CDR3 bases are TGTGCCAGCAGCCGGGGGACTAGCGACACAGATACGCAGTATTTT.

The count of this clone is one. The V call is TRBV18, the J call TRBJ2-1; D unresolved. Trimming removed 2 bases at V and 4 bases at J, with 9 bases between. The CDR3 extends over 14 amino acids. CDR1 and CDR2 (germline): KGHSH, LQKENI. The CDR3 here is CASSPEKTYNEQFF. The CDR3, as DNA: TGTGCCAGCTCACCAGAGAAAACTTACAATGAGCAGTTCTTC.

A few counts support this clone. The chain couples TRBV29-1 to TRBJ1-2, with 8 bases identical to TRBD1. The CDR3 is 14 residues long. Germline V gene sequence: CDR1 SQVTM, CDR2 ANQGSEA. J was trimmed by 3 bases and V by 4 bases; bases with no gene match: 7. As DNA, the CDR3 is TGCAGCGTTGGACAGGGGATTTTGTACTATGGCTACACCTTC. This sequence encodes CSVGQGILYYGYTF.

This clone showed up just a few times. This sequence joins TRBV5-1 and TRBJ2-5, with TRBD1 matching 10 bases. The CDR3 spans 16 residues. The germline CDR1 and CDR2 sequences are SGHRS and YFSETQ. The V gene end was trimmed by 3 bases and the J gene end by 1 base; junction bases not matched to a gene: 6. The CDR3 bases are TGCGCCAGCAGCTGGGGGGGACAGGGGCCCCAAGAGACCCAGTACTTC. This translates into CASSWGGQGPQETQYF.

J is TRBJ2-5 and V is TRBV2; 9 bases match TRBD2. The junction had 7 bases not matched to a gene; V was cut back by 6 bases and J by 5 bases. CDR3 length equals 14 residues. CDR1 is SNHLY and CDR2 is FYNNEI in the germline V gene. This chain's CDR3 is CASSLAGLMETQYF. In DNA form, the CDR3 reads TGTGCCAGCAGCCTAGCGGGACTCATGGAGACCCAGTACTTC.

The chain is built from TRBV6-8 and TRBJ2-7, with 8 bases matching TRBD2. Germline V gene lookup returns CDR1 MNHGY and CDR2 SAAAGT. The CDR3 runs 17 residues. Losses at the gene ends were 0 bases for V and 2 bases for J; bases not matched to a gene: 9. CDR3 sequence: CASSYSTLREATYEQYF. CDR3 nucleotides: TGTGCCAGCAGTTACTCGACGTTGCGGGAGGCCACCTACGAGCAGTACTTC.

The chain employs TRBV15 and TRBJ2-1; 12 positions agree with TRBD2. The V gene end was trimmed by 1 base and the J gene end by 3 bases; junction bases not matched to a gene: 7. Per germline, CDR1 LNHNV and CDR2 YYDKDF (reference sequence). The CDR3 length is 18 residues. The CDR3 DNA reads as TGTGCCACCAGCAGAGGGGCTAGCGGGAGGGCCCTCTACAATGAGCAGTTCTTC. Its translation: CATSRGASGRALYNEQFF.

The rearrangement links TRBV9 to TRBJ1-3; no definite D call. The V end was cut by 0 bases, the J end by 0 bases, with 4 bases between. The CDR3 loop spans 14 amino acids. Germline V lookup: CDR1 SGDLS, CDR2 YYNGEE. CDR3 region: CASSVVDSGNTIYF. In DNA form, the CDR3 reads TGTGCCAGCAGCGTAGTAGACTCTGGAAACACCATATATTTT.

This chain joins TRBV28 and TRBJ1-2; TRBD1 agrees at 7 bases. With V trimmed by 6 bases and J by 5 bases, 3 bases remained unmatched. CDR1 is MDHEN and CDR2 is SYDVKM in the germline V gene. This CDR3 is built from 12 residues. CDR3 nucleotide sequence: TGTGCCAGCAGCCGGACAGGATATGGCTACACCTTC. As protein: CASSRTGYGYTF.